This T cell receptor (beta chain) originates from a study of PD-L1 blockade in urothelial cancer. The V segment lost 5 bases and the J segment 3 bases; nucleotides outside the gene matches: 3. The germline CDR1 and CDR2 sequences are LNHDA and SQIVND (reference sequence). The CDR3 loop spans 14 amino acids. Documented time point: peripheral blood 6 weeks after treatment start. Samples were collected from each patient before treatment and during treatment. Each patient gave between 1 and 8 of them in total. Synthetically made TCR analog templates were put into each PCR as spikes. Assay used: immunoSEQ multiplex PCR; TCRdb lists only in-frame clones, some missing. This table holds some 75,000 clones, more than 85% found once.

Sequencing was performed on PBMCs, taken around atezolizumab (anti-PD-L1) treatment. This clonotype was obtained from a woman aged 80 or older with urothelial cancer. This chain joins TRBV19 and TRBJ2-3; 9 positions agree with TRBD1. The CDR3 nucleotides read TGTGCCAGTAGTCTCGGGACAGGGACAGATACGCAGTATTTT. It is translated as CASSLGTGTDTQYF.